What follows are 20 T cell receptor beta chains derived from one specimen sequenced in a study of HIV-infected patients and healthy controls. Reverse transcription used 500 to 550 ng RNA and constant-region primers for alpha and beta. Each of the alpha and beta chains got its own library through chain-specific third strand synthesis with indices. TCRdb reprocessed the 5' RACE reads via MiXCR and lists one record per CDR3 protein. This sample yields more than 9,500 distinct CDR3 sequences, of which less than 9.5% are seen a single time; under 40% belongs to the top ten. The repertoire came from unfractionated whole blood and reflected all unsorted peripheral T cells. Source: blood, taken before antiretroviral therapy. The source is an adult with HIV infection.

Ten or more counts support this clonotype. V is TRBV7-6 and J is TRBJ1-4; D gene ambiguous. Per germline, CDR1 SGHVS and CDR2 FNYEAQ. V was trimmed by 5 bases and J by 1 base, leaving 11 bases between them. This CDR3 is built from 15 residues. The CDR3 here is CASSLELGTNEKLFF. CDR3 DNA sequence: TGTGCCAGCAGCCTGGAATTGGGAACTAATGAAAAACTGTTTTTT.

This clonotype was seen at least ten times. The chain's CDR3 is CASSQDFPGYYNEQFF. The CDR3 DNA reads TGCGCCAGCAGCCAAGATTTCCCAGGTTACTACAATGAGCAGTTCTTC. The gene calls are TRBV4-3 and TRBJ2-1; D is uncertain. The CDR3 has 16 residues. The germline V gene has CDR1 LGHNA and CDR2 YSLEER. V was clipped by 0 bases and J by 3 bases, with 12 bases between them.

This clonotype qualifies as medium-sized. The rearrangement joins TRBV7-2 to TRBJ2-7; either TRBD1 or TRBD2 may supply D (5 bases each). CDR3 length equals 14 residues. CDR1 and CDR2 (germline): SGHTA, FQGNSA. The V gene lost 3 bases and the J gene lost 4 bases, with 13 bases spanning the gap. CDR3 in amino acids: CASSFSRGSYEQYF. In DNA, the CDR3 is TGTGCCAGCAGCTTCAGCCGGGGCAGTTACGAGCAGTACTTC.

The chain has TRBV9 and TRBJ1-5; unclear D gene. Looked up from germline, CDR1 is SGDLS and CDR2 is YYNGEE. Trimming shortened V by 1 base and J by 4 bases, and 12 bases separated the two germline ends. This CDR3 has 15 amino acids. The CDR3 sequence is CASSVNGVRNQPQHF. The CDR3 DNA reads as TGTGCCAGCAGCGTAAACGGTGTCCGGAATCAGCCCCAGCATTTT.

This chain uses TRBV12-5 with TRBJ1-1, with D hard to call. The CDR3 length is 13 residues. Trimming took off 1 base at V and 1 base at J, with 4 bases between the two ends. The germline CDR1 and CDR2 sequences are LGHNT and FRNRAP. CDR3 region: CASGLETNTEAFF. The DNA for the CDR3 is TGTGCTAGTGGTTTGGAAACGAACACTGAAGCTTTCTTT.

Concerning this clonotype itself: This may arise from a read error, as a much more abundant clone is one base away. The rearrangement joins TRBV11-3 to TRBJ2-1, with D possibly matching TRBD1 (6 bases). The CDR3 totals 16 residues. Germline V lookup: CDR1 SGHNT, CDR2 YENEEA. In DNA form, the CDR3 reads TGTGCCGGCAGCTTAGAGGGCACAGGGAGTGGGCATGAGCAGTTCTTC. Protein: CAGSLEGTGSGHEQFF. The whole variable domain, remainder taken from reference TRBV11-3 and TRBJ2-1, is EAGVVQSPRYKIIEKKQPVAFWCNPISGHNTLYWYLQNLGQGPELLIRYENEEAVDDSQLPKDRFSAERLKGVDSTLKIQPAELGDSAVYLCAGSLEGTGSGHEQFFGPGTRLTVL.

The chain joins TRBV7-9 to TRBJ2-3; no firm D call. The CDR3 has 16 residues. Germline V lookup: CDR1 SEHNR, CDR2 FQNEAQ (reference sequence). Between the trimmed V and J ends, which lost 1 base and 6 bases, there was a span of 17 bases. This chain's CDR3 is CASSLVDKPSRDTQYF. For the CDR3, the DNA is TGTGCCAGCAGCTTAGTAGACAAGCCGTCGAGGGATACGCAGTATTTT.

This clonotype occurred many times. V is TRBV6-2 or TRBV6-3 and J is TRBJ2-7; D uncertain. Trimming removed 8 bases at V and 4 bases at J, with 12 bases between. Germline V gives CDR1 MNHEY, CDR2 SVGEGT. The CDR3 spans 12 residues. CDR3 sequence (DNA): TGTGCCAGCTCCCCAGGTTCTTACGAGCAGTACTTC. Translation gives CASSPGSYEQYF.

This clonotype was counted ten times or more. The V and J genes are TRBV21-1 and TRBJ2-3. TRBV21-1 is annotated as a pseudogene. The CDR3 loop spans 11 amino acids. CDR3 region: CAGKVTDTQYF. The CDR3 nucleotides read TGTGCCGGCAAGGTCACAGATACGCAGTATTTT.

This clonotype has at least ten counts. The CDR3 sequence is CASSSDRGGAGELFF. The CDR3, as DNA: TGCGCCAGCAGCTCGGACAGGGGAGGAGCCGGGGAGCTGTTTTTT. The chain has TRBV5-1 and TRBJ2-2, with 9 positions matching TRBD1. This CDR3 comprises 15 residues. The germline CDR1 and CDR2 sequences are SGHRS and YFSETQ. The ends lost 3 bases at V and 6 bases at J; junction bases unmatched: 6.

By sample fraction, this clonotype is large (0.1 to 1%). The chain recombines TRBV10-3 with TRBJ2-7; TRBD1 matches at 11 bases. The CDR3 loop spans 17 amino acids. With V trimmed by 3 bases and J by 0 bases, 7 bases remained unmatched. CDR1 ENHRY and CDR2 SYGVKD come from the germline V gene. The DNA for the CDR3 is TGTGCCATCAGTGAACCCGGGACAGGGGGTTTCTCCTACGAGCAGTACTTC. This encodes CAISEPGTGGFSYEQYF.

Ten or more counts support this clonotype. DNA for the CDR3: TGTGCCAGCAGCTTCGCGACAGGGGGCAATCAGCCCCAGCATTTT. Protein: CASSFATGGNQPQHF. The chain uses TRBV5-5 and TRBJ1-5; 8 nucleotides agree with TRBD1. The CDR3 covers 15 residues. Germline-derived CDR1 and CDR2 are SGHKS and YYEKEE (reference sequence). The V segment lost 2 bases and the J segment 2 bases; nucleotides outside the gene matches: 3.

This clonotype showed up just once. The gene calls are TRBV20-1 and TRBJ2-5; D gene unclear. Germline V CDR1 and CDR2: DFQATT, SNEGSKA (reference sequence). The CDR3 loop spans 13 amino acids. V was pared by 2 bases and J by 5 bases, with 12 bases between. The CDR3 here is CSARPAPRETQYF. CDR3 DNA sequence: TGCAGTGCTAGACCCGCCCCCCGGGAGACCCAGTACTTC.

Ten or more counts support this clonotype. The genes are TRBV3-1 and TRBJ2-1; D might be TRBD1 (5 bases). The germline V gene has CDR1 LGHDT and CDR2 YNNKEL (reference sequence). Trimming removed 4 bases from V and 6 bases from J, with 13 bases in between. The CDR3 extends over 14 amino acids. This CDR3 is CASSPGKHPNEQFF. CDR3 bases: TGTGCCAGCAGCCCAGGGAAGCACCCCAATGAGCAGTTCTTC.

This clonotype was detected ten times or more. The chain links TRBV6-1 to TRBJ1-2; TRBD1 is a possible D gene (5 bases). This CDR3 has 17 residues. Trimming took off 4 bases at V and 1 base at J, with 19 bases between the two ends. Germline V gene data show CDR1 as MNHNS and CDR2 as SASEGT. CDR3 region: CASSGRQLVVGNYGYTF. As DNA, the CDR3 is TGTGCCAGCAGTGGTCGACAGTTGGTTGTGGGTAACTATGGCTACACCTTC.

This clonotype was found many times. The CDR3 bases are TGCAGTGCTAGAGATTGGGCGGGGGTTACCTACGAGCAGTACTTC. It codes for CSARDWAGVTYEQYF. The chain uses TRBV20-1 and TRBJ2-7; 7 bases align to TRBD2. CDR3 length: 15 residues. V lost 0 bases and J lost 2; bases outside the gene matches: 7. CDR1 and CDR2 from the germline V gene are DFQATT and SNEGSKA (reference sequence).

This clonotype was counted at least ten times. This rearrangement joins TRBV3-1 to TRBJ2-7; D is unclear. This CDR3 has 14 residues. Germline V gene lookup returns CDR1 LGHDT and CDR2 YNNKEL (reference sequence). V was shortened by 2 bases and J by 2 bases, with 10 bases between the two germline ends. CDR3 DNA: TGTGCCAGCAGCCAACGGCGGATACCCTACGAGCAGTACTTC. The encoded protein is CASSQRRIPYEQYF.

In its sample, this clonotype was seen a few times. The chain carries TRBV6-1 and TRBJ2-7; 7 bases fit TRBD1. Trimming removed 8 bases from V and 9 bases from J; junction bases left unmatched: 16. The germline gives CDR1 MNHNS, CDR2 SASEGT. This CDR3 is 14 amino acids long. Written as DNA, the CDR3 is TGTGCCAGCGGCCGGGACAGCACCTTGTCTCGGCAGTACTTC. Protein product: CASGRDSTLSRQYF.

The V call is TRBV7-9, the J call TRBJ2-5; 7 nucleotides agree with TRBD2. The J segment lost 2 bases and the V segment lost 4 bases, leaving 4 bases of the junction unmatched. This CDR3 has 14 residues. Germline values: CDR1 SEHNR, CDR2 FQNEAQ (reference sequence). The CDR3 loop is CASSSLADQETQYF. The DNA of the CDR3 is TGTGCCAGCAGCTCCCTAGCGGATCAAGAGACCCAGTACTTC. The variable domain in full, with the rest retrieved from reference TRBV7-9 and TRBJ2-5, is DTGVSQNPRHKITKRGQNVTFRCDPISEHNRLYWYRQTLGQGPEFLTYFQNEAQLEKSRLLSDRFSAERPKGSFSTLEIQRTEQGDSAMYLCASSSLADQETQYFGPGTRLLVL.

This clonotype was found many times. This chain links TRBV7-2 with TRBJ2-3; D is uncertain. Trimming pared 1 base from V and 5 bases from J, leaving 7 bases between. Germline CDR1 reads SGHTA; CDR2 reads FQGNSA. CDR3 size: 13 residues. CDR3: CASSLGRKDTQYF. In DNA, the CDR3 is TGTGCCAGCAGCTTAGGGCGGAAAGATACGCAGTATTTT.